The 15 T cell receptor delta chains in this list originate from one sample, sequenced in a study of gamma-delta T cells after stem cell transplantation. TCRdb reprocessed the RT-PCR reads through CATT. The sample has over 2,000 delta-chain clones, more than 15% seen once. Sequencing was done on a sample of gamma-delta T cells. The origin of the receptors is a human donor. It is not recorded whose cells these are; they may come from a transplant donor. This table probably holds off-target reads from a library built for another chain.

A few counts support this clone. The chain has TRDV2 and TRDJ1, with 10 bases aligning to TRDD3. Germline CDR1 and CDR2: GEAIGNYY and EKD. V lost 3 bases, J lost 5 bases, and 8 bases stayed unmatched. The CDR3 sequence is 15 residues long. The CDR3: CACDRLGDGKDKLIF. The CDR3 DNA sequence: TGTGCCTGTGACCGACTGGGGGATGGGAAGGATAAACTCATCTTT.

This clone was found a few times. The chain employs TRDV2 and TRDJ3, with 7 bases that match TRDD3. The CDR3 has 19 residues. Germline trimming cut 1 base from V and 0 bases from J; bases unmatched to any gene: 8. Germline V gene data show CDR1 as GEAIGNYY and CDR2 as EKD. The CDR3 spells CACDTAGGDSSWDTRQMFF. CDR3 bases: TGTGCCTGTGACACTGCTGGGGGTGACAGCTCCTGGGACACCCGACAGATGTTTTTC.

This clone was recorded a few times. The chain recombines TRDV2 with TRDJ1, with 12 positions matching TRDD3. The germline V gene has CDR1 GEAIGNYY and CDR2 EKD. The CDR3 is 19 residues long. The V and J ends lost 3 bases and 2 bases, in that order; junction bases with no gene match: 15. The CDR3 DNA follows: TGTGCCTGTGACCCTATCCTACTGGGGGATACAACGCTGACCGATAAACTCATCTTT. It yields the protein CACDPILLGDTTLTDKLIF.

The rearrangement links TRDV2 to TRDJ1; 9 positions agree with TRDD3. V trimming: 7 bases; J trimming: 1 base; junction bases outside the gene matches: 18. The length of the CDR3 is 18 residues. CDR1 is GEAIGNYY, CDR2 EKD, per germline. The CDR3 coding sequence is TGTGCCTGCGACCACATCCGTACTGGGGGACATTCCACCGATAAACTCATCTTT. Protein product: CACDHIRTGGHSTDKLIF.

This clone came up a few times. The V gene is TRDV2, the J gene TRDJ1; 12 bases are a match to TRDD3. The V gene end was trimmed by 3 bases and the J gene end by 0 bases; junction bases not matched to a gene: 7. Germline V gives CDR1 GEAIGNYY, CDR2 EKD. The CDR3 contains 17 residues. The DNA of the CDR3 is TGTGCCTGTGACTTCCTGGGGGATACGCGTGACACCGATAAACTCATCTTT. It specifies CACDFLGDTRDTDKLIF.

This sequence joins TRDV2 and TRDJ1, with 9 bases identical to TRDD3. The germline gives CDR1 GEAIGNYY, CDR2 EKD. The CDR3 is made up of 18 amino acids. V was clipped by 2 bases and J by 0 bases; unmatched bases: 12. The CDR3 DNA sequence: TGTGCCTGTGACAGTGTACTGGGGGAACAAGGGTACACCGATAAACTCATCTTT. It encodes CACDSVLGEQGYTDKLIF.

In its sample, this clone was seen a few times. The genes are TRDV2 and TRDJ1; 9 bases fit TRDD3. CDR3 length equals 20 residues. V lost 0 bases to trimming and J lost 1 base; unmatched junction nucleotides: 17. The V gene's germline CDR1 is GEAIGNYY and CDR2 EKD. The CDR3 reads CACDTVISKGLGETTDKLIF. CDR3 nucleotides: TGTGCCTGTGACACCGTAATTAGCAAGGGACTGGGGGAGACCACCGATAAACTCATCTTT.

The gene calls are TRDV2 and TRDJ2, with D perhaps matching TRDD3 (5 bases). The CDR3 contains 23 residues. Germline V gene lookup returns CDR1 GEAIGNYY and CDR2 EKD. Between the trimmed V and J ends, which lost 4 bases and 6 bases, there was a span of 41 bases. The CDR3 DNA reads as TGTGCCTGTGATCGGATGGGACACACCACTAATACTGGAATCCATCCGCCCCCAGCACAACTCTTCTTT. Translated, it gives CACDRMGHTTNTGIHPPPAQLFF.

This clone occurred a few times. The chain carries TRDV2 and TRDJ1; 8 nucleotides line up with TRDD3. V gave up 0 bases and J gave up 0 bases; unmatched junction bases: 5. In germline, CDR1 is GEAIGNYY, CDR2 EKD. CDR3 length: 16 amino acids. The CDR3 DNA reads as TGTGCCTGTGACACCGTGGGGATACCGGACACCGATAAACTCATCTTT. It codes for CACDTVGIPDTDKLIF.

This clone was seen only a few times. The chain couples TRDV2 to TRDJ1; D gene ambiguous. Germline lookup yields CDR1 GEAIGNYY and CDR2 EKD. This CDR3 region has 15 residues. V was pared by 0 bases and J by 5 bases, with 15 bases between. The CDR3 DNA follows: TGTGCCTGTGACACCGTGGGAGCAAGTGGGGATAAACTCATCTTT. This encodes CACDTVGASGDKLIF.

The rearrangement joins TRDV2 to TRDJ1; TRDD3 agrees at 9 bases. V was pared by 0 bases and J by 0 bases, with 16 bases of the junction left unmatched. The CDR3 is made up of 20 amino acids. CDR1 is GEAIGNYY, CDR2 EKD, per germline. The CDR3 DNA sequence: TGTGCCTGTGACACCGTCCCTGTACTGGGGGAGCACGGTTACACCGATAAACTCATCTTT. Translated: CACDTVPVLGEHGYTDKLIF.

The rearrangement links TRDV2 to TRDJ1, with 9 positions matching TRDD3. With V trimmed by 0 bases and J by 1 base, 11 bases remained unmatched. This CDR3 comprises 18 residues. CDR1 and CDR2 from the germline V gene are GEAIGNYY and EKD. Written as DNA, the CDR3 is TGTGCCTGTGACACCGTGCCTGGGGGATCCATCGGCACCGATAAACTCATCTTT. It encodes CACDTVPGGSIGTDKLIF.

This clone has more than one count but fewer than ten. CDR3 residues: CACDTLLGENDKLIF. CDR3 coding DNA: TGTGCCTGTGACACCTTACTGGGGGAGAACGATAAACTCATCTTT. The chain uses TRDV2 and TRDJ1; 9 bases agree with TRDD3. With V trimmed by 0 bases and J by 4 bases, 5 bases remained unmatched. The CDR3 has 15 amino acids. Per the germline V gene, CDR1 is GEAIGNYY and CDR2 is EKD.

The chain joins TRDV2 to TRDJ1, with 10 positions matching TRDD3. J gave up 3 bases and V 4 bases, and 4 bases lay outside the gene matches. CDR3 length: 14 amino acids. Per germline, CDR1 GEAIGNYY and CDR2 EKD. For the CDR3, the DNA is TGTGCCTGTGAGAGGTGGGGGATACCCGATAAACTCATCTTT. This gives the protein CACERWGIPDKLIF.

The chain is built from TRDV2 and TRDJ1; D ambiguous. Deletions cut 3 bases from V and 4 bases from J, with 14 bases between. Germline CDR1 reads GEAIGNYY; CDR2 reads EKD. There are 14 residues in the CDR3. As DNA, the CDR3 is TGTGCCTGTGACTCCATGCCTAGGGTCGATAAACTCATCTTT. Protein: CACDSMPRVDKLIF.